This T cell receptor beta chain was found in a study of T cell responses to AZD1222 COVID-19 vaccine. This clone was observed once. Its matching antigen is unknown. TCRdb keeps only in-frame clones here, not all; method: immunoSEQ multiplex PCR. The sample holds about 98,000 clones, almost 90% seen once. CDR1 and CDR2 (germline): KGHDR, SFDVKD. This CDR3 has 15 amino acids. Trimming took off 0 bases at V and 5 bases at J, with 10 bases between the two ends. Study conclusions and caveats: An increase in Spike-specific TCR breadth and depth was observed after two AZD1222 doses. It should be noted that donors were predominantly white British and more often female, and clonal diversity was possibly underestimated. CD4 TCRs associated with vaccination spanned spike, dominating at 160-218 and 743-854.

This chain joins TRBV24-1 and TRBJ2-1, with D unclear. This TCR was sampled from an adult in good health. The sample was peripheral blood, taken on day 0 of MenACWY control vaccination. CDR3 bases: TGTGCCACCAGTGATTTGTTGGCAGAAAACAATGAGCAGTTCTTC. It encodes CATSDLLAENNEQFF.